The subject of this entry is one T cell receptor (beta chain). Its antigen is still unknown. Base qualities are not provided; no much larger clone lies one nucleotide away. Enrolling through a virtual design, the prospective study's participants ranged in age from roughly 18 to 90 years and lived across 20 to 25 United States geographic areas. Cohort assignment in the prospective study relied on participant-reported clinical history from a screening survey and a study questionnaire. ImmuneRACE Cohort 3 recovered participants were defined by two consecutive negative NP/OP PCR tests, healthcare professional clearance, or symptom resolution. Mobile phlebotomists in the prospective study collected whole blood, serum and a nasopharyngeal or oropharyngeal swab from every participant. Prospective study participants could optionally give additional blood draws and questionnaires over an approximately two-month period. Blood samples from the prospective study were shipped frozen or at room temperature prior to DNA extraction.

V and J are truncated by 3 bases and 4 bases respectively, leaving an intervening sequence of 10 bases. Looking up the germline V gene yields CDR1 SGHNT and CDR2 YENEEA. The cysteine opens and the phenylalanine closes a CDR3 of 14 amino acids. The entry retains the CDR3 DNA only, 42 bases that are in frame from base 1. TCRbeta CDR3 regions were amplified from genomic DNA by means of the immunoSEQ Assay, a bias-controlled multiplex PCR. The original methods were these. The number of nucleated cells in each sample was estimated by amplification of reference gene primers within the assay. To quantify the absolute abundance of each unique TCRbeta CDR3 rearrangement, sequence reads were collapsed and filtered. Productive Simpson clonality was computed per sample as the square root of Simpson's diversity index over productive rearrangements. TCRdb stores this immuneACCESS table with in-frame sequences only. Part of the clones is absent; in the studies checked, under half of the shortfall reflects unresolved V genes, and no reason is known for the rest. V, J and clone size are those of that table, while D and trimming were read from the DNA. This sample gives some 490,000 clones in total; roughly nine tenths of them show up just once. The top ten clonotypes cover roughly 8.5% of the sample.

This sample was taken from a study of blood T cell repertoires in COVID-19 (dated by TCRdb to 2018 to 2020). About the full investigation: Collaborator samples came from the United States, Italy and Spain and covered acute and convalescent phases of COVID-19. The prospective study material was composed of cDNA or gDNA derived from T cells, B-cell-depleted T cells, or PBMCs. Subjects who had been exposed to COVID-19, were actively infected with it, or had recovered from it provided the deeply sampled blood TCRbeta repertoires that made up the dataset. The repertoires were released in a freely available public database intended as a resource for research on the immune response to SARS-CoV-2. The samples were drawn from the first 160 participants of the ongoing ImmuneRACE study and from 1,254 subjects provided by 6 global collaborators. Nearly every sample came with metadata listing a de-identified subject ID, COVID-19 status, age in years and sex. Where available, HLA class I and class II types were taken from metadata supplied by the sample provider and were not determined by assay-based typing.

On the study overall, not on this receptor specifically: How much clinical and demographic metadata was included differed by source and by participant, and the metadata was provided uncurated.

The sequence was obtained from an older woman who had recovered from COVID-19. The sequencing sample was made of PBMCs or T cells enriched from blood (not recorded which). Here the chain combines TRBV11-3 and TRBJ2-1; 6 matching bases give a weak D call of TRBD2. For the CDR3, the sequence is CASSFGGTYNEQFF. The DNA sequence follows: TGTGCCAGCAGCTTCGGCGGGACGTACAATGAGCAGTTCTTC. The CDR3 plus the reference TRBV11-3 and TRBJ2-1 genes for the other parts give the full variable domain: EAGVVQSPRYKIIEKKQPVAFWCNPISGHNTLYWYLQNLGQGPELLIRYENEEAVDDSQLPKDRFSAERLKGVDSTLKIQPAELGDSAVYLCASSFGGTYNEQFFGPGTRLTVL.